This is a list of T cell receptor beta chains from one sample in a study of blood T cell repertoires in COVID-19. Method: immunoSEQ multiplex PCR; TCRdb's copy keeps in-frame clones and lacks some. The sample records about 71,000 clones, 80% to 90% being singletons. The sample comprised peripheral blood. The origin of the receptors is a man in his fifties with acute or convalescent COVID-19. The CDR3 runs from the conserved cysteine through the conserved F or W. Fields, in order: CDR3 protein, CDR3 DNA, D gene, clone size, V gene, J gene. The D gene is left open where the match is weak. Clone size is stated in some rows and not others, as once, few, many or a class when expanded.

CASSPGTANNEQFF	TGTGCCAGCTCACCCGGGACAGCCAACAATGAGCAGTTCTTC	TRBD1	once	TRBV18	TRBJ2-1
CATSRQGAGRDTQYF	TGTGCCACCAGCAGACAGGGGGCGGGTCGGGATACGCAGTATTTT	TRBD1	-	TRBV15	TRBJ2-3
CASSGDTFSNQAFF	TGCGCCAGCAGCGGCGACACGTTTAGTAATCAAGCTTTCTTT	-	-	TRBV5-1	TRBJ1-1
CASSQSLAGVDTGELFF	TGCGCCAGCAGCCAATCACTAGCGGGAGTGGATACCGGGGAGCTGTTTTTT	TRBD2	-	TRBV4-1	TRBJ2-2
CASSYSPGQGYEQYF	TGTGCCAGCAGTTACTCCCCGGGACAGGGGTACGAGCAGTACTTC	TRBD1	-	TRBV6-5	TRBJ2-7
CASSFNRGIGADTQYF	TGTGCCAGCAGTTTCAACAGGGGGATAGGTGCAGATACGCAGTATTTT	TRBD1	-	TRBV27	TRBJ2-3
CASSVVSGSTGELFF	TGTGCCAGCAGCGTAGTAAGCGGGAGCACCGGGGAGCTGTTTTTT	TRBD2	-	TRBV9	TRBJ2-2
CASSGGGLAKNIQYF	TGTGCCAGCAGCGGCGGAGGCCTAGCCAAAAACATTCAGTACTTC	-	-	TRBV11-1	TRBJ2-4
CASTLKGQGYNEQFF	TGTGCCAGCACTTTAAAGGGACAGGGGTACAATGAGCAGTTCTTC	TRBD1	-	TRBV6-5	TRBJ2-1
CASSLEGADTQYF	TGTGCCAGCAGTTTAGAGGGGGCAGATACGCAGTATTTT	-	-	TRBV28	TRBJ2-3
CASRQIQGKRGEKLFF	TGTGCCAGCAGACAAATTCAGGGGAAAAGGGGGGAAAAACTGTTTTTT	-	-	TRBV11-2	TRBJ1-4
CASSPTGGNTEAFF	TGTGCCAGCAGCCCGACAGGCGGGAACACTGAAGCTTTCTTT	-	-	TRBV3-1/TRBV3-2	TRBJ1-1
CASSVDGGYNEQFF	TGTGCCAGCAGCGTAGACGGCGGATACAATGAGCAGTTCTTC	-	-	TRBV9	TRBJ2-1
CASSETGNYGYTF	TGTGCCAGCAGTGAGACAGGAAACTATGGCTACACCTTC	-	-	TRBV25-1	TRBJ1-2
CASSQEAGISDTQYF	TGCGCCAGCAGCCAAGAGGCCGGGATATCTGATACGCAGTATTTT	-	-	TRBV4-3	TRBJ2-3
CASITGGTGELFF	TGTGCCAGCATAACAGGGGGCACCGGGGAGCTGTTTTTT	TRBD1	-	TRBV12-3/TRBV12-4	TRBJ2-2
CATSAVSGRADTQYF	TGTGCCACCAGTGCGGTGAGCGGGAGAGCAGATACGCAGTATTTT	TRBD2	-	TRBV24-1	TRBJ2-3
CASRGQANQPQHF	TGTGCCAGCAGAGGACAGGCTAATCAGCCCCAGCATTTT	TRBD1	once	TRBV28	TRBJ1-5
CASGSWGRKGNQPQHF	TGCGCCAGCGGTTCGTGGGGGCGGAAAGGCAATCAGCCCCAGCATTTT	-	-	TRBV10-2	TRBJ1-5
CASSPRGSEGSPLHF	TGTGCCAGCAGCCCAAGGGGGTCAGAAGGTTCACCCCTCCACTTT	-	-	TRBV7-9	TRBJ1-6
CASSPILLAGGGTGELFF	TGCGCCAGCAGCCCGATCTTACTAGCGGGAGGCGGCACCGGGGAGCTGTTTTTT	TRBD2	-	TRBV5-1	TRBJ2-2
CSVAPDRAVETQYF	TGCAGCGTTGCCCCGGACAGGGCGGTGGAGACCCAGTACTTC	TRBD1	-	TRBV29-1	TRBJ2-5
CASSPIGELFF	TGTGCCAGCAGCCCCATTGGGGAGCTGTTTTTT	-	few	TRBV12-3/TRBV12-4	TRBJ2-2
CASSLSVNYGYTF	TGTGCCAGCAGCCTCTCAGTAAACTATGGCTACACCTTC	-	-	TRBV28	TRBJ1-2
CATSDSRGPGYTF	TGTGCCACCAGTGATTCCAGGGGTCCTGGCTACACCTTC	-	-	TRBV24-1	TRBJ1-2
CASSQTGLGSPLHF	TGTGCCAGCAGCCAGACAGGGTTGGGCTCACCCCTCCACTTT	TRBD1	once	TRBV25-1	TRBJ1-6
CASSPFPGNQPQHF	TGTGCCAGCAGCCCGTTTCCGGGAAATCAGCCCCAGCATTTT	-	-	TRBV6-5	TRBJ1-5
CATTNGIPNTEAFF	TGTGCCACCACCAACGGGATACCGAACACTGAAGCTTTCTTT	-	-	TRBV25-1	TRBJ1-1
CASSSQGAGSTEAFF	TGTGCCAGCAGTTCCCAGGGGGCGGGCAGCACTGAAGCTTTCTTT	TRBD1	-	TRBV27	TRBJ1-1
CASSPTGSGANVLTF	TGTGCCAGCTCACCTACCGGCTCTGGGGCCAACGTCCTGACTTTC	-	-	TRBV18	TRBJ2-6
CASSQGRGGGRNSPLHF	TGTGCCAGCAGCCAAGGTAGAGGGGGCGGTCGAAATTCACCCCTCCACTTT	TRBD1	-	TRBV14	TRBJ1-6
CASSQVFGNTEAFF	TGTGCCAGCAGCCAAGTTTTCGGGAACACTGAAGCTTTCTTT	-	-	TRBV3-1/TRBV3-2	TRBJ1-1
CASSSLEIEWSYNEQFF	TGTGCCAGCAGCAGCTTAGAAATTGAATGGTCCTACAATGAGCAGTTCTTC	-	few	TRBV7-9	TRBJ2-1
CAWSIQTGIKTDTQYF	TGTGCCTGGAGCATTCAGACAGGAATCAAAACAGATACGCAGTATTTT	-	-	TRBV30	TRBJ2-3
CATRPTGANYGYTF	TGTGCCACCAGGCCTACGGGAGCTAACTATGGCTACACCTTC	-	-	TRBV24-1	TRBJ1-2
CASSERDNYGYTF	TGTGCCAGCAGCGAACGGGATAACTATGGCTACACCTTC	-	once	TRBV7-2	TRBJ1-2
CASSKALDLLTSGKVKGGNEQFF	TGTGCCAGCAGCAAAGCCTTGGACTTGTTGACTAGCGGGAAGGTGAAGGGTGGGAATGAGCAGTTCTTC	-	-	TRBV21-1	TRBJ2-1
CASSLVPGYNEQFF	TGTGCCAGCAGCTTAGTCCCCGGGTACAATGAGCAGTTCTTC	-	-	TRBV11-2	TRBJ2-1
CASSFVAGVMGNTIYF	TGTGCCAGCAGCTTTGTCGCAGGGGTAATGGGAAACACCATATATTTT	-	-	TRBV7-8	TRBJ1-3
CASRRGRNQPQHF	TGTGCCAGTAGGAGGGGGCGGAATCAGCCCCAGCATTTT	TRBD1	-	TRBV19	TRBJ1-5
CASSLVLGLAGWSDTQYF	TGTGCCAGCAGCTTAGTCCTTGGGCTAGCGGGTTGGTCAGATACGCAGTATTTT	TRBD2	-	TRBV11-3	TRBJ2-3
CASSYLPYEQYF	TGTGCCAGCAGCTACTTACCATACGAGCAGTACTTC	-	-	TRBV7-2	TRBJ2-7
CASSFLLAGGRSTGELFF	TGTGCCAGCAGCTTTCTTCTAGCGGGAGGGAGGTCCACCGGGGAGCTGTTTTTT	TRBD2	-	TRBV5-4	TRBJ2-2
CASSPPTGYGYTF	TGTGCCAGCAGCCCCCCGACGGGCTATGGCTACACCTTC	-	-	TRBV7-9	TRBJ1-2
CASRDPGTNEKLFF	TGTGCCAGCAGAGATCCGGGAACTAATGAAAAACTGTTTTTT	-	few	TRBV6-5	TRBJ1-4
CASSPYYGQNTEAFF	TGTGCCAGCAGTCCATATTACGGACAGAACACTGAAGCTTTCTTT	-	-	TRBV28	TRBJ1-1
CASRAGGATQYF	TGTGCCAGCCGGGCAGGTGGGGCTACGCAGTATTTT	-	-	TRBV11-3	TRBJ2-3
CASSLASGKAFF	TGTGCCAGCAGTTTGGCCTCGGGGAAAGCTTTCTTT	-	once	TRBV28	TRBJ1-1
CASSQDRGQNLNEKLFF	TGCGCCAGCAGCCAAGATCGAGGGCAGAATTTAAATGAAAAACTGTTTTTT	-	-	TRBV4-3	TRBJ1-4
CAWSVATAGGRIKTQYF	TGTGCCTGGAGTGTAGCAACGGCAGGGGGCAGGATCAAGACCCAGTACTTC	TRBD1	-	TRBV30	TRBJ2-5
CSAKGGETQYF	TGCAGTGCTAAAGGAGGAGAGACCCAGTACTTC	-	-	TRBV20-1	TRBJ2-5